This T cell receptor (beta chain) was obtained from a study of blood T cell repertoires in COVID-19. This clone was recorded only once. Deletions cut 3 bases from V and 4 bases from J, with 9 bases between. The CDR3 spans 13 residues. Germline CDR1 LGHDT, CDR2 YNNKEL (reference sequence). Data came from immunoSEQ multiplex PCR; TCRdb stores just in-frame clones and leaves some out. The repertoire holds a few hundred thousand clones, approximately 83% seen once, with more than 4% in the top ten. Material for sequencing was PBMCs or T cells enriched from blood (not recorded which). The chain recombines TRBV3-1 (or the pseudogene TRBV3-2) with TRBJ2-5; D is unresolved. The TCR originated in a woman aged 30 to 39 who had recovered from COVID-19. The CDR3 sequence is CASSHERLETQYF. Here the CDR3 DNA reads TGTGCCAGCAGCCATGAACGGTTAGAGACCCAGTACTTC.